These 2 T cell receptor beta chains share one sample of origin, sequenced in a study of shared clonotypes between healthy human individuals. Terminally differentiated effector memory CD45RA+ cells were excluded by CCR7 positive selection of CD45RO-negative cells. The protocol was immunoSEQ multiplex PCR, while the TCRdb copy is restricted to in-frame clones and leaves out a portion. In the table there are some 2,000,000 clones, approximately 95% of which are singletons. The sequenced sample consisted of naive CD8+ T cells sorted from blood. The receptors come from a man between 18 and 35 years old in good health.

The chain couples TRBV9 to TRBJ2-1; TRBD2 matches at 7 bases. There are 15 residues in the CDR3. Germline CDR1 reads SGDLS; CDR2 reads YYNGEE. J was trimmed by 5 bases and V by 3 bases; bases with no gene match: 8. The CDR3 reads CASSALGGTNNEQFF. The CDR3 DNA is TGTGCCAGCAGCGCACTGGGGGGGACCAACAATGAGCAGTTCTTC. Variable domain in full (rest from reference TRBV9 and TRBJ2-1): DSGVTQTPKHLITATGQRVTLRCSPRSGDLSVYWYQQSLDQGLQFLIQYYNGEERAKGNILERFSAQQFPDLHSELNLSSLELGDSALYFCASSALGGTNNEQFFGPGTRLTVL.

The chain combines TRBV18 with TRBJ1-4, with unresolved D. CDR3 length equals 14 residues. Per germline, CDR1 KGHSH and CDR2 LQKENI. Trimming removed 3 bases from V and 8 bases from J, with 13 bases in between. DNA for the CDR3: TGTGCCAGCTCACCTGATAGGTGGGGAGAAAAACTGTTTTTT. Translating it yields CASSPDRWGEKLFF.